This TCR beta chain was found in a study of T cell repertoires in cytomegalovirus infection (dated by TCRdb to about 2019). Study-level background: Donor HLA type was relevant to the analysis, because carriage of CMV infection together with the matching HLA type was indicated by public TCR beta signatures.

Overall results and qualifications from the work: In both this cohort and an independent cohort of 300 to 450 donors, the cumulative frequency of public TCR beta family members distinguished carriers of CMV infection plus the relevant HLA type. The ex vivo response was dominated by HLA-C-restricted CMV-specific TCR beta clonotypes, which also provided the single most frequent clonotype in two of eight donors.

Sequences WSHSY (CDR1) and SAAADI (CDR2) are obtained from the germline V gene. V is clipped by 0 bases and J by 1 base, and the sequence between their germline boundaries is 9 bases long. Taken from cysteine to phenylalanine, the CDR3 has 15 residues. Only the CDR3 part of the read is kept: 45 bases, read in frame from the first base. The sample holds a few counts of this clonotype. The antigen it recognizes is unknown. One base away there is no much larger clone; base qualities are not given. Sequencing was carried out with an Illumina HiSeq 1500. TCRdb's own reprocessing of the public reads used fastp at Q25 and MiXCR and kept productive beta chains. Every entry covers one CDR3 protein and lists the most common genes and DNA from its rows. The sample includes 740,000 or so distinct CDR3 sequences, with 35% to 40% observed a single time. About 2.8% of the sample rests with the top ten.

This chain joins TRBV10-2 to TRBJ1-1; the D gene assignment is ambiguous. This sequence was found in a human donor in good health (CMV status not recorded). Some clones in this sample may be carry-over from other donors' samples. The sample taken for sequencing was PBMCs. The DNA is TGCGCCAGCAGTGAGTCGGGAGGTTGGAACACTGAAGCTTTCTTT. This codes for CASSESGGWNTEAFF.